A selection of T cell receptor beta chains follows, all from one sample in a study of blood T cell repertoires in COVID-19. Libraries were prepared by immunoSEQ multiplex PCR; TCRdb keeps only in-frame clonotypes and omits some of them. Here the sample spans roughly 290,000 clones, approximately 88% being singletons. Sequenced sample: PBMCs or T cells enriched from blood (not recorded which). These receptor sequences come from a woman between 40 and 55 years old who had recovered from COVID-19. CDR3s include the opening cysteine and the closing phenylalanine or tryptophan. The D gene is left open where the match is weak. Clone size is not always given. Where it is, it says once, few, many or a class for expanded clones.

TRBJ2-3 | TRBV3-1/TRBV3-2 | - | TRBD1 | TGTGCCAGCAGCCAAGAGGGACAGGGACCAGATACGCAGTATTTT | CASSQEGQGPDTQYF
TRBJ1-5 | TRBV4-2 | - | - | TGTGCCAGCAGCCAAGGGGGAGATCAGCCCCAGCATTTT | CASSQGGDQPQHF
TRBJ2-7 | TRBV4-2 | - | TRBD1 | TGTGCCAGCAGCCGCGGACAGGGAACGGACGAGCAGTACTTC | CASSRGQGTDEQYF
TRBJ2-1 | TRBV19 | - | - | TGTGCCAGTTCGACCATAAAAAAGGGGAATGAGCAGTTCTTC | CASSTIKKGNEQFF
TRBJ2-5 | TRBV15 | - | - | TGTGCCACCAGCAGAGATCACCGAGGCCCGCCAAAGACCCAGTACTTC | CATSRDHRGPPKTQYF
TRBJ2-1 | TRBV19 | - | TRBD2 | TGTGCCAGTAGTATAGAGGGGGGACTAGCCTACAATGAGCAGTTCTTC | CASSIEGGLAYNEQFF
TRBJ1-2 | TRBV6-5 | - | TRBD1 | TGTGCCAGCAGTTCGGGACAGGCCAAAAACTATGGCTACACCTTC | CASSSGQAKNYGYTF
TRBJ2-3 | TRBV2 | - | - | TGTGCCAGCAGTGCGGGACTTTTACTCACAGATACGCAGTATTTT | CASSAGLLLTDTQYF
TRBJ1-1 | TRBV3-1/TRBV3-2 | - | TRBD1 | TGTGCCAGCAGCCTCTGGACAGGCCGGAACACTGAAGCTTTCTTT | CASSLWTGRNTEAFF
TRBJ2-2 | TRBV11-3 | - | TRBD1 | TGTGCCAGCAGCCAACCCGGGACAGGGAACACCGGGGAGCTGTTTTTT | CASSQPGTGNTGELFF
TRBJ1-4 | TRBV29-1 | few | - | TGCAGCGCACGTACAGGGCGAGCAACTAATGAAAAACTGTTTTTT | CSARTGRATNEKLFF
TRBJ2-2 | TRBV27 | - | TRBD1 | TGTGCCAGCCCATACAGGGGGCGGACCGGGGAGCTGTTTTTT | CASPYRGRTGELFF
TRBJ1-5 | TRBV11-3 | - | - | TGTGCCAGCAGCCACACGCCGAATCATAGCAATCAGCCCCAGCATTTT | CASSHTPNHSNQPQHF
TRBJ2-1 | TRBV7-2 | - | - | TGTGCCAGCAGCCCTACTAACGACAATGAGCAGTTCTTC | CASSPTNDNEQFF
TRBJ1-2 | TRBV6-5 | - | - | TGTGCCGTACAGATAGGCGGGGGATGGAACTATGGCTACACCTTC | CAVQIGGGWNYGYTF
TRBJ2-3 | TRBV10-1 | - | TRBD2 | TGCGCCAGCAGTGAGTCGATTCTAAGCGGGGAGAACACAGATACGCAGTATTTT | CASSESILSGENTDTQYF
TRBJ2-7 | TRBV28 | - | TRBD2 | TGTGCCAGCAGTTCGCTAGCGGGGAGCTCCTACGAGCAGTACTTC | CASSSLAGSSYEQYF
TRBJ2-3 | TRBV5-1 | - | TRBD2 | TGCGCCAGCAGCTTAGGCAGCGGGGGGACAGATACGCAGTATTTT | CASSLGSGGTDTQYF
TRBJ1-1 | TRBV6-2/TRBV6-3 | - | - | TGTGCCAGCAGTTACCGAGAACAGGGCTGTGAAGCTTTCTTT | CASSYREQGCEAFF
TRBJ2-3 | TRBV7-2 | - | TRBD2 | TGTGCCAGCAGCTCGGGACTAGCGGGAGGAGATACGCAGTATTTT | CASSSGLAGGDTQYF
TRBJ2-3 | TRBV6-4 | once | - | TGTGCCAGCAGTGAAGCAGGACTATCTACGCAGTATTTT | CASSEAGLSTQYF